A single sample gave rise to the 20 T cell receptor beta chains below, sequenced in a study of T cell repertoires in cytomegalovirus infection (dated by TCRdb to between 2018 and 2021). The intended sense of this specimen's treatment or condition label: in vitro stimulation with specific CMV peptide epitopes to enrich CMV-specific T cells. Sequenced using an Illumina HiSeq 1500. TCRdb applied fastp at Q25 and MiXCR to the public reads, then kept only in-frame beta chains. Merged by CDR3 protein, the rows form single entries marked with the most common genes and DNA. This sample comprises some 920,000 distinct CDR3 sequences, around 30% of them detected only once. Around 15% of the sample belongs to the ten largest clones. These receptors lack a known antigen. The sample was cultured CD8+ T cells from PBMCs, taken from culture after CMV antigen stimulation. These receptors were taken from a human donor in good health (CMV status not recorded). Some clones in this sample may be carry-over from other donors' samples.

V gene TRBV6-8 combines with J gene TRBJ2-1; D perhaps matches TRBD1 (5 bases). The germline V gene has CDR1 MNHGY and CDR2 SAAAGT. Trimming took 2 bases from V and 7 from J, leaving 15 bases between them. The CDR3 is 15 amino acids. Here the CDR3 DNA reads TGTGCCAGCAGTTACGGAAGGGGCCCCTCGAATGAGCAGTTCTTC. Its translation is CASSYGRGPSNEQFF.

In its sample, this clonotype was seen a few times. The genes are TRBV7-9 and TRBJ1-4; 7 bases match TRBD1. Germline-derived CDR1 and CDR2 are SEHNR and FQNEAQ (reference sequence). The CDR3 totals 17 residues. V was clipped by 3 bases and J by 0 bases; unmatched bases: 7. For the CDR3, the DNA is TGTGCCAGCAGCTTTACGACAGGGCTTGCAACTAATGAAAAACTGTTTTTT. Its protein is CASSFTTGLATNEKLFF.

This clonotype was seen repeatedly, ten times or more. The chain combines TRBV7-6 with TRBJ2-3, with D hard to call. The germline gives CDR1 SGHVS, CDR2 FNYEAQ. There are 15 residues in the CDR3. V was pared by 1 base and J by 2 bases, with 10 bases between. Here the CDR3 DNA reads TGTGCCAGCAGCTTAGTAGGCGACACCACAGATACGCAGTATTTT. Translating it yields CASSLVGDTTDTQYF.

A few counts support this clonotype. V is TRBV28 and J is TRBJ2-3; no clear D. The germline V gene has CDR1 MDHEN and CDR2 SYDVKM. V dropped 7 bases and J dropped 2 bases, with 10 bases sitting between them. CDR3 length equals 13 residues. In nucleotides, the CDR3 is TGTGCCAGCATATGGGGTCCCACAGATACGCAGTATTTT. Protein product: CASIWGPTDTQYF.

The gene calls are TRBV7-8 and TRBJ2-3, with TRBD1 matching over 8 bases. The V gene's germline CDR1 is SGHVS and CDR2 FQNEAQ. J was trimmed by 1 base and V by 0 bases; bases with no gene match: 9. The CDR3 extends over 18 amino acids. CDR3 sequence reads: CASSLALPGQGRTDTQYF. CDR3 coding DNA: TGTGCCAGCAGCTTAGCGCTTCCCGGACAGGGCCGCACAGATACGCAGTATTTT.

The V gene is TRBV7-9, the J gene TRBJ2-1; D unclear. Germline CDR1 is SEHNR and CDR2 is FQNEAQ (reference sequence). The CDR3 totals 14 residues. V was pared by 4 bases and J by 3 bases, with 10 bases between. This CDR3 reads CASSWLDHYNEQFF. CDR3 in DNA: TGTGCCAGCAGCTGGTTGGACCACTACAATGAGCAGTTCTTC. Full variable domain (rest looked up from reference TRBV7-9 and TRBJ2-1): DTGVSQNPRHKITKRGQNVTFRCDPISEHNRLYWYRQTLGQGPEFLTYFQNEAQLEKSRLLSDRFSAERPKGSFSTLEIQRTEQGDSAMYLCASSWLDHYNEQFFGPGTRLTVL.

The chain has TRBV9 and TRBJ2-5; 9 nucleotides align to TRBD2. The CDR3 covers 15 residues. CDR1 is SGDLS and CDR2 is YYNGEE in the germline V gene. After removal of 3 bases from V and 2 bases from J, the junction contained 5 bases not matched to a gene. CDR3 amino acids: CASSEGLANQETQYF. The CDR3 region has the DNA TGTGCCAGCAGCGAGGGACTAGCTAATCAAGAGACCCAGTACTTC.

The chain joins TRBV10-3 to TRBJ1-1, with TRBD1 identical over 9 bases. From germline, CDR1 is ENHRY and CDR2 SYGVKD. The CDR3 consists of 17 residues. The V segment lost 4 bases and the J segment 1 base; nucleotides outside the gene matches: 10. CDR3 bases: TGTGCCATCAGTGGGACGGGACAGGGCCTTAGGAACACTGAAGCTTTCTTT. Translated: CAISGTGQGLRNTEAFF.

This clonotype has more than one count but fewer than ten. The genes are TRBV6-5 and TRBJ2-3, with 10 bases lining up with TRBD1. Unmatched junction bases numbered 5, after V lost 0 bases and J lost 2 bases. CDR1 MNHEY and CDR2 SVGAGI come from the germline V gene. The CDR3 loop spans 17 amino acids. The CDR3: CASSYSGQGVNTDTQYF. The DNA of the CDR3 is TGTGCCAGCAGTTACTCCGGACAGGGGGTTAACACAGATACGCAGTATTTT.

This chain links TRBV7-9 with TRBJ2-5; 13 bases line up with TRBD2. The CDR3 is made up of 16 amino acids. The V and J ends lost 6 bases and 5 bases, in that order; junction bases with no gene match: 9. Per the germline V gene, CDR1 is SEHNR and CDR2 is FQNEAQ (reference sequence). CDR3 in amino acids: CASRRTSGGAAETQYF. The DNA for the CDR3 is TGTGCCAGCAGACGAACTAGCGGGGGGGCCGCGGAGACCCAGTACTTC.

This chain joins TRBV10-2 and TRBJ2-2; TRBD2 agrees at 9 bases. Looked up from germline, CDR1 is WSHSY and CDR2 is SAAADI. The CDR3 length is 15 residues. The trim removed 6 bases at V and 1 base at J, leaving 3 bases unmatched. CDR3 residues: CASRKRGENTGELFF. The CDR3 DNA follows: TGCGCCAGCAGAAAGCGGGGGGAGAACACCGGGGAGCTGTTTTTT.

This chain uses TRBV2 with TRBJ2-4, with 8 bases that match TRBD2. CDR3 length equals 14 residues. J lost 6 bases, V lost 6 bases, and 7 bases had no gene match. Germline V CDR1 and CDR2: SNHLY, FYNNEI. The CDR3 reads CASSIAGQPNIQYF. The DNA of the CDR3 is TGTGCCAGCAGCATAGCGGGACAACCAAACATTCAGTACTTC.

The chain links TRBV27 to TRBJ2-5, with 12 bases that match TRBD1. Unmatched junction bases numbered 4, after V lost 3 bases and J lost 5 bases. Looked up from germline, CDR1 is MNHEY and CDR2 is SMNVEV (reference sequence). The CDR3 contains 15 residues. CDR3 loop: CASSFRDRGLETQYF. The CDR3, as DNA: TGTGCCAGCAGTTTCCGGGACAGGGGGCTGGAGACCCAGTACTTC.

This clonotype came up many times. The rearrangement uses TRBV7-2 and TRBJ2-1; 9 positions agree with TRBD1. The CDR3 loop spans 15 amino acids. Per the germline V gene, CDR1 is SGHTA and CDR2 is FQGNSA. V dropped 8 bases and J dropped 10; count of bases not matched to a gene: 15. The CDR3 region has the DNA TGTGCCAGCTGCTCCAGGGACAGGGTGTCCCTGGAGCAGTTCTTC. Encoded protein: CASCSRDRVSLEQFF.

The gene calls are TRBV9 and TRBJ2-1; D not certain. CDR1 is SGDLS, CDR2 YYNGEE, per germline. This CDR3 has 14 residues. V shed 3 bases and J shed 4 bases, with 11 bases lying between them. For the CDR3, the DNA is TGTGCCAGCAGCGCCCCCTTAGAGTACAATGAGCAGTTCTTC. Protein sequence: CASSAPLEYNEQFF.

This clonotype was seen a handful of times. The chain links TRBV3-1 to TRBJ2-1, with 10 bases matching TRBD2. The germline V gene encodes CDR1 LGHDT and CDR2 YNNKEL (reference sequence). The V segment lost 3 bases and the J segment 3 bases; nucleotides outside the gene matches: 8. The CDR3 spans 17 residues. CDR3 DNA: TGTGCCAGCAGCCATCAAGCGGGGGGGCAAATCTACAATGAGCAGTTCTTC. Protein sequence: CASSHQAGGQIYNEQFF.

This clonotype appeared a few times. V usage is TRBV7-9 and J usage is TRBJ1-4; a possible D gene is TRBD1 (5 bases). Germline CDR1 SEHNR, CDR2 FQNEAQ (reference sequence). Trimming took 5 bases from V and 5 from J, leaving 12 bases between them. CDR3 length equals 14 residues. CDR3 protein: CASSIGTENEKLFF. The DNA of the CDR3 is TGTGCCAGCAGCATCGGGACTGAGAATGAAAAACTGTTTTTT.

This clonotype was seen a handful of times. The CDR3 is CSARDWDRGTEAFF. The CDR3 DNA follows: TGCAGTGCTAGAGATTGGGACAGGGGAACTGAAGCTTTCTTT. The rearrangement uses TRBV20-1 and TRBJ1-1; TRBD1 matches 10 bases. This CDR3 has 14 amino acids. Germline values: CDR1 DFQATT, CDR2 SNEGSKA (reference sequence). Trimming at V came to 0 bases and at J to 5 bases, leaving 3 bases not matched to a gene.

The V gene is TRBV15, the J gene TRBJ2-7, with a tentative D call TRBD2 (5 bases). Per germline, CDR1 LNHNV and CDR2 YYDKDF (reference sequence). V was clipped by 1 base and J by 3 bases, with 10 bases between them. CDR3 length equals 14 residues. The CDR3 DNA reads TGTGCCACCAGCAGAGGCGGGTATGGCTACGAGCAGTACGTC. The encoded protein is CATSRGGYGYEQYV.

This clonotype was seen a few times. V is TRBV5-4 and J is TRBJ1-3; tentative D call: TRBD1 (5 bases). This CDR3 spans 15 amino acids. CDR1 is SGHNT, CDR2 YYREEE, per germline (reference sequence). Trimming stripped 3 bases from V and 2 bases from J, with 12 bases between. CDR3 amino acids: CASSWGLRAGNTIYF. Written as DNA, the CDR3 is TGTGCCAGCAGCTGGGGCCTCAGGGCTGGAAACACCATATATTTT.